Shown below are 6 T cell receptor beta chains from a single sample sequenced in a study of Graves' ophthalmopathy and Graves' hyperthyroidism. The authors amplified TCR beta CDR3 regions, and they did so from RNA transcripts for repertoire sequencing. HTBI-primed RT-PCR formed the first round, and a multiplex PCR formed the second. TCRdb re-called the multiplex PCR reads through MiXCR, storing one row per CDR3 protein. Of hundreds of thousands of distinct CDR3 sequences in the sample, 20% to 25% were seen once. The sequenced sample was peripheral blood. The receptors derive from a woman aged 18-29 years with stable Graves' hyperthyroidism.

This clonotype was observed at least ten times. J is TRBJ1-3 and V is TRBV24-1, with D uncertain. CDR1 and CDR2 from the germline V gene are KGHDR and SFDVKD. The V end lost 4 bases, the J end lost 0 bases, and 9 bases lay between the germline ends. The CDR3 is 15 residues long. The DNA of the CDR3 is TGTGCCACCAGTGACAAGGCTCCCTCTGGAAACACCATATATTTT. This sequence encodes CATSDKAPSGNTIYF.

This clonotype was seen ten or more times. In DNA, the CDR3 is TGTGCCAGCACTGTGTCCTACAACACCGGGGAGCTGTTTTTT. Its translation: CASTVSYNTGELFF. This rearrangement joins TRBV2 to TRBJ2-2; D gene unclear. V lost 7 bases and J lost 2, with 11 bases in between. The CDR3 spans 14 residues. CDR1 is SNHLY and CDR2 is FYNNEI in the germline V gene.

This clonotype was seen at least ten times. The rearrangement joins TRBV15 to TRBJ2-5, with D perhaps assigned TRBD1 or TRBD2 (6 bases each). Between the trimmed V and J ends, which lost 4 bases and 5 bases, there was a span of 17 bases. Germline CDR1 and CDR2: LNHNV and YYDKDF (reference sequence). This CDR3 has 15 residues. The CDR3 bases are TGTGCCACCAGCATCAGGGGATCGGGGGTTGAGACCCAGTACTTC. Its protein is CATSIRGSGVETQYF.

About this clonotype: Given a much more abundant clone one base away, this may be a read error. This sequence joins TRBV5-1 and TRBJ2-2; possible D gene TRBD2, 6 bases. Trimming stripped 2 bases from V and 4 bases from J, with 18 bases between. Germline loops: CDR1 SGHRS, CDR2 YFSETQ. The CDR3 loop spans 17 amino acids. CDR3 DNA: TGCGCCAGCAGCTTTCAGACCGGGACTCTTATCACCGGGGAGCTGTTTTTT. It translates to CASSFQTGTLITGELFF.

This clonotype has at least ten counts. The chain couples TRBV5-6 to TRBJ1-1, with no clear D. CDR1 is SGHDT, CDR2 YYEEEE, per germline. This CDR3 comprises 12 residues. V was trimmed by 2 bases and J by 7 bases, leaving 9 bases between them. CDR3 amino acids: CASSFDGSEAFF. The CDR3 DNA reads as TGTGCCAGCAGCTTTGACGGGAGTGAAGCTTTCTTT. Based on the CDR3 plus reference TRBV5-6 and TRBJ1-1, the full variable domain is DAGVTQSPTHLIKTRGQQVTLRCSPKSGHDTVSWYQQALGQGPQFIFQYYEEEERQRGNFPDRFSGHQFPNYSSELNVNALLLGDSALYLCASSFDGSEAFFGQGTRLTVV.

This clonotype showed up many times. V is TRBV29-1 and J is TRBJ1-1; no firm D call. This CDR3 comprises 12 residues. From germline, CDR1 is SQVTM and CDR2 ANQGSEA. V lost 7 bases and J 0 bases, leaving 9 bases between the germline ends. The CDR3 region has the DNA TGCAGCGCCGGCAGCCTGAACACTGAAGCTTTCTTT. Its translation is CSAGSLNTEAFF.